The present T cell receptor (beta chain) was sequenced within a study of control samples from healthy donors and cancer patients. The germline V gene encodes CDR1 MDHEN and CDR2 SYDVKM. The length of the CDR3 is 11 residues. The V and J ends lost 2 bases and 15 bases respectively, with 8 bases between them. Profiling relied on immunoSEQ multiplex PCR, and the TCRdb table lists in-frame clones only, not all of them. The sample lists about 58,000 clones; approximately 89% were seen once. This TCR was sampled from a woman aged 60-70 years with lung cancer. Sequencing was performed on PBMCs. The rearrangement joins TRBV28 to TRBJ1-6; D is unresolved. CDR3 DNA sequence: TGTGCCAGCAGTTTAGAGGAAATCCTCCACTTT. This gives the protein CASSLEEILHF.